The T cell receptor (beta chain) under discussion was sequenced for a study of blood T cell repertoires in COVID-19. Study summary: Material from acute and convalescent COVID-19 was sourced from the United States, Italy and Spain. PBMCs, B-cell-depleted T cells, or T cells were the source of the cDNA or gDNA that made up the material.

Per the germline V gene, CDR1 is KGHSH and CDR2 is LQKENI. CDR3 length: 16 amino acids. The germline V and J ends were trimmed by 0 bases and 4 bases, with 15 bases remaining between them. Original data processing: Reference gene primer amplification gave nucleated cell count estimates. Repertoires were generated with immunoSEQ multiplex PCR, while TCRdb's copy carries only in-frame clones and drops some. V, J and clone size reflect that table, while D and trimming were determined from the DNA. The table has approximately 240,000 clones, around four fifths seen once. The chain is built from TRBV18 and TRBJ1-1, with D maybe TRBD1 (5 bases). This sequence originates from a woman aged 80 or older with active or convalescent COVID-19. Sequencing used peripheral blood. For the CDR3, the DNA is TGTGCCAGCTCACCACCTCGGGGGAGGGAGGTCACTGAAGCTTTCTTT. Its translation is CASSPPRGREVTEAFF. Looking up the rest from reference TRBV18 and TRBJ1-1 gives the full variable domain: NAGVMQNPRHLVRRRGQEARLRCSPMKGHSHVYWYRQLPEEGLKFMVYLQKENIIDESGMPKERFSAEFPKEGPSILRIQQVVRGDSAAYFCASSPPRGREVTEAFFGQGTRLTVV.